The entry that follows covers one T cell receptor (beta chain) sequence. Its antigen is currently not known. No base qualities exist here, and no much larger clone lies one base off it. These data come from a study of blood T cell repertoires in COVID-19 (dated by TCRdb to the early 2020s). A note on the overall study: The collaborator samples originated in the United States, Italy and Spain and spanned the acute and convalescent phases of COVID-19. The prospective study material was composed of cDNA or gDNA derived from T cells, B-cell-depleted T cells, or PBMCs. Subjects who had been exposed to COVID-19, were actively infected with it, or had recovered from it provided the deeply sampled blood TCRbeta repertoires that made up the dataset. The repertoires were released in a freely available public database intended as a resource for research on the immune response to SARS-CoV-2. Samples were obtained from the ongoing ImmuneRACE study (first 160 participants) and from 1,254 subjects provided by 6 global collaborators. The sample metadata nearly always contained a de-identified subject ID, COVID-19 status, age in years and sex. Where HLA class I and class II types were available, the types were taken from metadata supplied by the sample provider, not from assay-based typing. Summary of the overall study and its limitations: The quantity of clinical and demographic metadata differed by source and by participant and was supplied without curation.

Each collaborating institution followed its own protocols to collect whole blood in K2EDTA tubes. For TCRbeta analysis, collaborator samples were shipped as frozen whole blood, as isolated PBMCs, or as DNA extracted from either sample type. The immunoSEQ Assay, a bias-controlled multiplex PCR, was used to amplify TCRbeta CDR3 regions from genomic DNA. Processing in the source paper ran as follows. The number of nucleated cells in each sample was estimated by amplification of reference gene primers within the assay. To quantify the absolute abundance of each unique TCRbeta CDR3 rearrangement, sequence reads were collapsed and filtered. Productive Simpson clonality was computed per sample as the square root of Simpson's diversity index over productive rearrangements. Held by TCRdb, this immuneACCESS table contains in-frame sequences only and omits some clones. Under half of the omission traces to an unresolved V gene where checked; the cause of the rest is unknown. V and J calls plus clone size are reproduced from that table; the DNA served to infer D and trimming. The table for this sample lists about 400,000 clones; 70% to 90% of them were counted only once. The top ten constitute about 1.2% of the sample.

Counted from cysteine to phenylalanine, this CDR3 has 14 amino acids. The only DNA kept is the CDR3, 42 bases in frame from the first base. The germline V gene supplies CDR1 SGHRS and CDR2 YFSETQ. Clipping removes 4 bases from V and 6 bases from J, with 9 as the unmatched junction base count. The sequence links TRBV5-1 to TRBJ2-5; TRBD1 lines up with 7 middle nucleotides. The sample taken for sequencing was peripheral blood. This receptor was identified in a man aged 35-49 years with acute or convalescent COVID-19. The CDR3 region: CASSPNNRGKTQYF. The sequence in DNA is TGCGCCAGCAGCCCTAATAACAGGGGAAAGACCCAGTACTTC.